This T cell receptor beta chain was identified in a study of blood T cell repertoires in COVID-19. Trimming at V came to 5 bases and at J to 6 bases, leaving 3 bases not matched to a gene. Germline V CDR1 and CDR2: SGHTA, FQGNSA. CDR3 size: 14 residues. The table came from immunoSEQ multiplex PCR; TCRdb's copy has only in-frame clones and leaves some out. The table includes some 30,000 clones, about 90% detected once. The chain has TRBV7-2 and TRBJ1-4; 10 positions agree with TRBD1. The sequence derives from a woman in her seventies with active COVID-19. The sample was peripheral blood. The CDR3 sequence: CASSTDRGYEKLFF. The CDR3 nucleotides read TGTGCCAGCAGCACGGACAGGGGGTATGAAAAACTGTTTTTT.